The 7 T cell receptor delta chains below were found in one sample sequenced in a study of Vδ1+ human thymocytes. Study-level results: Highly polyclonal TRG and TRD repertoires with Gaussian CDR3 length distributions appeared in thymus.

The antigens of these receptors remain unknown. Extracted RNA was reverse transcribed into cDNA. Multiplex PCR used pooled V-gene forward primers and a constant-region reverse primer to amplify CDR3s. TCRdb reanalysed the multiplex PCR reads with CATT. Among about 55,000 delta-chain clones listed, 15% to 20% were seen once. Sequenced input: Vdelta1+ gamma-delta thymocytes from the thymus. Noted subset: FACS-sorted CD3+ TCRalphabeta- TCRVdelta1+ TCRVdelta2- thymocytes. These receptors originate from a boy less than two years old who had congenital heart surgery.

Only a few counts were recorded for this clone. This chain connects TRDV1 to TRDJ1; 9 bases map to TRDD2. J was trimmed by 3 bases and V by 5 bases; bases with no gene match: 28. The CDR3 covers 22 residues. Germline assignment: CDR1 TSWWSYY and CDR2 QGS. CDR3 region: CALGLTLRPSYVYTEVSDKLIF. In nucleotides, the CDR3 is TGTGCTCTTGGGCTAACTCTCCGGCCTTCCTACGTTTACACCGAGGTTTCCGATAAACTCATCTTT.

This clone was picked up a small number of times. The rearrangement joins TRDV1 to TRDJ1, with 7 positions matching TRDD3. Trimming cost V 1 base and J 4 bases; bases outside gene matches: 15. Germline CDR1 and CDR2: TSWWSYY and QGS. The CDR3 is 18 amino acids. CDR3 amino acids: CALGEPGLRHWGLDKLIF. The DNA of the CDR3 is TGTGCTCTTGGGGAACCTGGCCTAAGGCACTGGGGCCTCGATAAACTCATCTTT.

There are a few counts of this clone. The rearrangement joins TRDV1 to TRDJ1; unclear D gene. The CDR3 sequence is 16 residues long. In germline, CDR1 is TSWWSYY, CDR2 QGS. Trimming cost V 1 base and J 0 bases, with 12 bases left between them. The CDR3 coding sequence is TGTGCTCTTGGGGAACCCCGAAACCCGTACACCGATAAACTCATCTTT. Protein product: CALGEPRNPYTDKLIF.

The chain is built from TRDV1 and TRDJ1; D may match TRDD2 or TRDD3 (7 bases each). V lost 3 bases and J lost 5, with 22 bases in between. Germline V gene lookup returns CDR1 TSWWSYY and CDR2 QGS. This CDR3 comprises 17 residues. The chain's CDR3 is CALGEAFLLGDRDKLIF. CDR3 bases: TGTGCTCTTGGGGAGGCCTTCCTTCTTGGGGATAGGGATAAACTCATCTTT.

V gene TRDV1 combines with J gene TRDJ1; TRDD3 matches 13 bases. The CDR3 is 21 residues long. Germline V lookup: CDR1 TSWWSYY, CDR2 QGS. Trimming at V came to 0 bases and at J to 3 bases, leaving 16 bases not matched to a gene. This CDR3 reads CALGELDPFLVLGDTADKLIF. The CDR3 bases are TGTGCTCTTGGGGAACTCGACCCCTTCCTGGTACTGGGGGATACGGCCGATAAACTCATCTTT.

This clone was found a few times. The gene calls are TRDV1 and TRDJ1; 13 nucleotides align to TRDD3. Losses at the gene ends were 3 bases for V and 7 bases for J; bases not matched to a gene: 14. Germline V CDR1 and CDR2: TSWWSYY, QGS. This CDR3 spans 18 amino acids. CDR3 nucleotides: TGTGCTCTTGGGGATTTCCACCATGACTGGGGGATACGTGGTAAACTCATCTTT. It is translated as CALGDFHHDWGIRGKLIF.

V gene TRDV3 combines with J gene TRDJ1, with D perhaps matching TRDD2 or TRDD3 (9 bases each). The CDR3 runs to 19 residues. V was shortened by 2 bases and J by 4 bases, with 32 bases between the two germline ends. The germline V gene has CDR1 TVYSNPD and CDR2 GDNSRS (reference sequence). This chain's CDR3 is CAFEEAFLRGDTWIDKLIF. The CDR3 DNA reads as TGTGCCTTTGAAGAGGCCTTCCTACGGGGGGATACATGGATCGATAAACTCATCTTT. Drawing the rest from reference TRDV3 and TRDJ1, the complete variable domain is CDKVTQSSPDQTVASGSEVVLLCTYDTVYSNPDLFWYRIRPDYSFQFVFYGDNSRSEGADFTQGRFSVKHILTQKAFHLVISPVRTEDSATYYCAFEEAFLRGDTWIDKLIFGKGTRVTVEP.